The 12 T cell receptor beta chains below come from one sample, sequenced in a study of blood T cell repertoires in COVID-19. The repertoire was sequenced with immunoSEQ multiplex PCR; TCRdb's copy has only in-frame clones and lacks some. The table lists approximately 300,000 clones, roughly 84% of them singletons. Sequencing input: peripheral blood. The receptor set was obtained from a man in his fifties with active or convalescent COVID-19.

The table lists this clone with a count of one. CDR3 sequence (DNA): TGTGCCAGCAGTGCCCTACTACAGGGGGCTCCAGGAAACACCATATATTTT. Translated, it gives CASSALLQGAPGNTIYF. This chain links TRBV6-4 with TRBJ1-3, with 9 bases fitting TRBD1. V gave up 4 bases and J gave up 4 bases; unmatched junction bases: 11. The CDR3 loop spans 17 amino acids. The germline V gene encodes CDR1 MRHNA and CDR2 SNTAGT.

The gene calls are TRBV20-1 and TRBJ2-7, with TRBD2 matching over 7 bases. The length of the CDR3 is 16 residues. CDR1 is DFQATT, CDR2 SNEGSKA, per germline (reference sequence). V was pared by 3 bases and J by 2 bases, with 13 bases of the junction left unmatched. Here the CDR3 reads CSASPLLVGRAYEQYF. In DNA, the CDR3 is TGCAGTGCTAGTCCCCTGTTAGTTGGGAGGGCCTACGAGCAGTACTTC.

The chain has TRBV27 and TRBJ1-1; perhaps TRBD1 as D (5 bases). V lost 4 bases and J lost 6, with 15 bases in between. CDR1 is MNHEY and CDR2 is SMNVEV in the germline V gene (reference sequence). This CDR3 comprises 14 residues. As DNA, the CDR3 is TGTGCCAGCAGTTGGGGAGCGGGGGTGTCTGAAGCTTTCTTT. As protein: CASSWGAGVSEAFF.

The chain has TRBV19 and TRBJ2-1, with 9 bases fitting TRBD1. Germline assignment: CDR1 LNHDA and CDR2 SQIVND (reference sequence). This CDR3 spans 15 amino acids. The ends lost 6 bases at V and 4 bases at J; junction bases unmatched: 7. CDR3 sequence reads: CASRRWGQGYNEQFF. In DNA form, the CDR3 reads TGTGCCAGTAGAAGATGGGGACAGGGTTACAATGAGCAGTTCTTC.

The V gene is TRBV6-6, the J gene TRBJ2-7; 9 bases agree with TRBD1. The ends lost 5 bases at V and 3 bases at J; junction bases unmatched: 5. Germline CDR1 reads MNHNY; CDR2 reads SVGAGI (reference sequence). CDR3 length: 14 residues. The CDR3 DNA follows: TGTGCCAGCAGTCCCGGGACAGGGCTCTACGAGCAGTACTTC. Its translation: CASSPGTGLYEQYF.

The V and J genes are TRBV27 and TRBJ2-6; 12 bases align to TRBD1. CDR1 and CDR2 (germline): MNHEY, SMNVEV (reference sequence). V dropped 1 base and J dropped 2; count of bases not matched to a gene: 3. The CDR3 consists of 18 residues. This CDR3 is CASSLWGTGGAGANVLTF. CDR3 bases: TGTGCCAGCAGTTTATGGGGGACAGGGGGCGCTGGGGCCAACGTCCTGACTTTC.

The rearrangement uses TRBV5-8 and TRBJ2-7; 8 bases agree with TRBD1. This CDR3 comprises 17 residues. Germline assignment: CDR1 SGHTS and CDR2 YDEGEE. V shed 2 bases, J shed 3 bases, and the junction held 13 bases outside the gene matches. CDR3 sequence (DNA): TGTGCCAGCAGCTTTTTCGCGACGGGGGACAGGCTCTACGAGCAGTACTTC. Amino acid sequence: CASSFFATGDRLYEQYF.

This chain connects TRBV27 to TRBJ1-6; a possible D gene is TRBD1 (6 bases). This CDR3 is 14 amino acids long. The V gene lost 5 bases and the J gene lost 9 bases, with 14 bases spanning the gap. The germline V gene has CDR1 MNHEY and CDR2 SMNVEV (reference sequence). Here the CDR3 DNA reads TGTGCCAGCAGTGCGGGGGGCAGGGGTTCACCCCTCCACTTT. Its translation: CASSAGGRGSPLHF.

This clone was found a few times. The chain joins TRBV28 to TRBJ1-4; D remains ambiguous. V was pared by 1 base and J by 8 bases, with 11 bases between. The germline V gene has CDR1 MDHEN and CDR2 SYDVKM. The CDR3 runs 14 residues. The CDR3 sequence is CASSLSYEQEKLFF. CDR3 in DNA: TGTGCCAGCAGTTTATCTTATGAACAGGAAAAACTGTTTTTT.

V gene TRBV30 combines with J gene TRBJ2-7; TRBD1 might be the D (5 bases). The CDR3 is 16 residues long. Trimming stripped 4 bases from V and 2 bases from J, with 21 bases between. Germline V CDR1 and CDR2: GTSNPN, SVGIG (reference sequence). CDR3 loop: CAWTRASRLTAYEQYF. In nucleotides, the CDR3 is TGTGCCTGGACCAGGGCGAGCCGGTTAACAGCCTACGAGCAGTACTTC. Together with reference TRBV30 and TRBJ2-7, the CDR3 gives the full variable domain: SQTIHQWPATLVQPVGSPLSLECTVEGTSNPNLYWYRQAAGRGLQLLFYSVGIGQISSEVPQNLSASRPQDRQFILSSKKLLLSDSGFYLCAWTRASRLTAYEQYFGPGTRLTVT.

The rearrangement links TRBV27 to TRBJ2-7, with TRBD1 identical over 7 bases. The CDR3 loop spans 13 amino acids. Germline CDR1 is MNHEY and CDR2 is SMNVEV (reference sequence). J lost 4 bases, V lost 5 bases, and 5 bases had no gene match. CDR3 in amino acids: CASSPQQGYEQYF. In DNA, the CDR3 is TGTGCCAGCAGTCCACAACAGGGGTACGAGCAGTACTTC.

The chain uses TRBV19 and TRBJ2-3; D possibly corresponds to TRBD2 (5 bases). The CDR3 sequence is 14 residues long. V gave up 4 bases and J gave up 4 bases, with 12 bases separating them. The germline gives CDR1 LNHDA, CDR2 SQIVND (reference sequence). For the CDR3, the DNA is TGTGCCAGTAGTACATCGGCGGGCCCAGATACGCAGTATTTT. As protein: CASSTSAGPDTQYF.